A single sample is the source of the 12 T cell receptor beta chains below, sequenced in a study of blood T cell repertoires in COVID-19. TCRdb's copy holds only in-frame clones and misses some; the assay was immunoSEQ multiplex PCR. The sample comprises 250,000 to 350,000 clones, approximately 85% of which are singletons, and 0.85% to 1% rests with the top ten. Sequencing input: peripheral blood. All receptors derive from a human donor with COVID-19, enrolled during active disease. The donor label of this sample is uncertain.

The V gene is TRBV30, the J gene TRBJ1-4; D might be TRBD1 (5 bases). CDR3 size: 15 residues. CDR1 and CDR2 from the germline V gene are GTSNPN and SVGIG (reference sequence). Trimming left V 0 bases short and J 8 bases short, with 16 bases between. Here the CDR3 reads CAWSVGAGNNEKLFF. The CDR3 DNA is TGTGCCTGGAGTGTAGGGGCAGGGAATAACGAAAAACTGTTTTTT.

The chain is built from TRBV12-3 or TRBV12-4 and TRBJ1-2; D gene ambiguous. Trimming left V 5 bases short and J 5 bases short, with 9 bases between. This CDR3 is 12 amino acids long. DNA of the CDR3: TGTGCCAGCAGTGGGCTTGGGTATGGCTACACCTTC. This encodes CASSGLGYGYTF.

J is TRBJ2-5 and V is TRBV11-1, with D tentatively TRBD1 (5 bases). CDR1 is SGHAT and CDR2 is FQDESV in the germline V gene (reference sequence). This CDR3 is built from 13 residues. V shed 4 bases and J shed 3 bases, with 9 bases lying between them. In DNA form, the CDR3 reads TGTGCCAGCAGCTCCGACAGAGAAGAGACCCAGTACTTC. Translation: CASSSDREETQYF. Combining the CDR3 with reference TRBV11-1 and TRBJ2-5 gives the whole variable domain EAEVAQSPRYKITEKSQAVAFWCDPISGHATLYWYRQILGQGPELLVQFQDESVVDDSQLPKDRFSAERLKGVDSTLKIQPAELGDSAMYLCASSSDREETQYFGPGTRLLVL.

This clone has only a few counts. The V and J genes are TRBV9 and TRBJ2-7, with a possible D match to TRBD2 (5 bases). The V gene's germline CDR1 is SGDLS and CDR2 YYNGEE. Trimming removed 0 bases at V and 2 bases at J, with 9 bases between. The CDR3 runs to 14 residues. The CDR3 DNA sequence: TGTGCCAGCAGCGTAGCTACGGGGACCTACGAGCAGTACTTC. It specifies CASSVATGTYEQYF.

The chain uses TRBV28 and TRBJ1-2; TRBD1 is a possible D gene (5 bases). This CDR3 is 13 amino acids long. Trimming pared 6 bases from V and 4 bases from J, leaving 12 bases between. Germline V gives CDR1 MDHEN, CDR2 SYDVKM. In DNA form, the CDR3 reads TGTGCCAGCAGGCTTCTGGGGGGCTATGGCTACACCTTC. Protein product: CASRLLGGYGYTF.

This clone showed up just a few times. The chain uses TRBV3-1 (or the pseudogene TRBV3-2) and TRBJ2-7; 8 bases map to TRBD2. The germline V gene encodes CDR1 LGHDT and CDR2 YNNKEL (reference sequence). V was pared by 4 bases and J by 2 bases, with 4 bases of the junction left unmatched. The CDR3 is made up of 14 amino acids. For the CDR3, the DNA is TGTGCCAGCAGCCCTAGACTAGCGCCCTACGAGCAGTACTTC. This encodes CASSPRLAPYEQYF.

Only one count was recorded for this clone. The genes are TRBV5-1 and TRBJ1-4; 10 positions match TRBD1. The V segment lost 3 bases and the J segment 5 bases; nucleotides outside the gene matches: 1. Germline CDR1 SGHRS, CDR2 YFSETQ. The length of the CDR3 is 14 residues. The CDR3 loop reads CASSWTGGNEKLFF. Written as DNA, the CDR3 is TGCGCCAGCAGCTGGACAGGGGGAAATGAAAAACTGTTTTTT.

The V and J genes are TRBV28 and TRBJ1-3, with D unclear. The CDR3 contains 14 residues. V lost 6 bases, J lost 0 bases, and 9 bases lay in between. Germline V gives CDR1 MDHEN, CDR2 SYDVKM. The CDR3 loop reads CASRYKSSGNTIYF. CDR3 DNA: TGTGCCAGCAGGTATAAGAGCTCTGGAAACACCATATATTTT.

This chain connects TRBV7-9 to TRBJ2-7, with 8 bases aligning to TRBD1. V lost 0 bases, J lost 5 bases, and 3 bases stayed unmatched. CDR1 and CDR2 from the germline V gene are SEHNR and FQNEAQ (reference sequence). The CDR3 has 14 residues. CDR3 coding DNA: TGTGCCAGCAGCTTAGCGCGACAGGGGAACGAGCAGTACTTC. This gives the protein CASSLARQGNEQYF.

This clone appeared a few times. The chain is built from TRBV6-5 and TRBJ1-4; D call uncertain. V was shortened by 2 bases and J by 8 bases, with 9 bases between the two germline ends. The CDR3 is 13 residues long. Germline V gives CDR1 MNHEY, CDR2 SVGAGI. CDR3 nucleotides: TGTGCCAGCAGTTACGCGAGGGCGGAAAAACTGTTTTTT. It translates to CASSYARAEKLFF.

This chain joins TRBV18 and TRBJ1-2; TRBD1 might be the D (5 bases). This CDR3 region has 15 residues. CDR1 is KGHSH, CDR2 LQKENI, per germline. V was pared by 4 bases and J by 7 bases, with 19 bases between. The CDR3 DNA sequence: TGTGCCAGCTCACAGGCACAGAACCCAGGGTCTGGCTACACCTTC. This translates into CASSQAQNPGSGYTF.

The chain is built from TRBV5-1 and TRBJ2-3; possible D gene TRBD2, 6 bases. The V gene's germline CDR1 is SGHRS and CDR2 YFSETQ. The germline V and J ends were trimmed by 7 bases and 0 bases, with 15 bases remaining between them. The CDR3 consists of 15 residues. CDR3 in DNA: TGCGCCAGCTGTTTTAGCGGTACTAGCACAGATACGCAGTATTTT. Protein product: CASCFSGTSTDTQYF.